This TCR beta chain originates from a study of T cell clonality in common variable immunodeficiency. This CDR3 comprises 11 residues. The germline V gene encodes CDR1 DFQATT and CDR2 SNEGSKA (reference sequence). Whole-study results and caveats: In common variable immunodeficiency, TCR beta chains reportedly carried fewer deletions and N-nucleotide insertions.

The protocol was immunoSEQ multiplex PCR, while the TCRdb copy is restricted to in-frame clones and leaves out a portion. The sample yields roughly 42,000 clones, without any singletons. This clone occurred many times. The antigen is unknown. Read sequence stops 3 residues before the CDR3 end, and the germline J gene provides the missing end. The receptor was isolated from a human donor with common variable immunodeficiency. Sequenced sample: peripheral blood mononuclear cells. The chain links TRBV20-1 to TRBJ1-2; possible D gene TRBD1, 5 bases. CDR3 sequence reads: CSARQGGGYTF. The DNA read from the CDR3 is TGCAGTGCTAGACAGGGTGGCGGC.